This T cell receptor (beta chain) was sequenced for a study of blood T cell repertoires in COVID-19. Study background: Samples of COVID-19 (acute and convalescent) were obtained from the United States, Italy and Spain. Nucleic acid was either cDNA or gDNA, and it came from T cells, B-cell-depleted T cells, or PBMCs.

In the original workflow: By means of reference gene primer amplification, nucleated cell counts were estimated. Clones were read by immunoSEQ multiplex PCR, and TCRdb kept only the in-frame ones, dropping some. That table furnishes V, J and clone size, whereas the DNA furnished D and trimming. The data contain under 350,000 clones, roughly 91% of them singletons. The CDR3 is 13 residues long. J lost 12 bases, V lost 1 base, and 6 bases had no gene match. The germline gives CDR1 LNHDA, CDR2 SQIVND (reference sequence). Recruited during active infection, patients (from Seattle) were subsequently followed longitudinally.

The source material was peripheral blood. The V gene is TRBV19, the J gene TRBJ2-1; 7 bases map to TRBD1. This TCR came from a woman under 40 with COVID-19, enrolled during active disease. CDR3 nucleotides: TGTGCCAGTAGTATAGGTCCCGGGGACAGGCAGTTCTTC. Translating gives CASSIGPGDRQFF.